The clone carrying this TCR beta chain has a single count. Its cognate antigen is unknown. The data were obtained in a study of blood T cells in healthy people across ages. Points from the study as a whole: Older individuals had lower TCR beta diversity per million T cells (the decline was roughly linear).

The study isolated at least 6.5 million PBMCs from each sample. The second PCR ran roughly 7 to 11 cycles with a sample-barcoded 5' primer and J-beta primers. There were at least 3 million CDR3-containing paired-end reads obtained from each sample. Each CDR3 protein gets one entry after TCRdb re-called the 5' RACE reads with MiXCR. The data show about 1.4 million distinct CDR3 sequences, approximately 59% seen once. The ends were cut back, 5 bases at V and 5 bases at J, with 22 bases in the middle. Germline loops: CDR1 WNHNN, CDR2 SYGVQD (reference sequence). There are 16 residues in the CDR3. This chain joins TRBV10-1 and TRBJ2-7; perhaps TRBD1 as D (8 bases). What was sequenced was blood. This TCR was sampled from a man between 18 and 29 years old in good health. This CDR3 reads CASSRISTGEGDEQYF. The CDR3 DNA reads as TGCGCCAGCAGTCGAATCTCGACAGGGGAGGGCGACGAGCAGTACTTC.